This T cell receptor beta chain was found in a study of blood T cells in healthy people across ages (dated by TCRdb to between 2014 and 2017). For context, the study as a whole: In model experiments, template switching captured about one uniquely barcoded TCR beta cDNA molecule for every two T cells. For two donors (one aged 18 to 30 and one aged 80 or older), the study analyzed two additional independent replicas of 1 million unique cDNA reads from the same blood draw. To avoid experimental bias, donors of different ages were spread randomly across the sequencing lanes. Four age groups were formed from the donors: young (average 16 years), middle-aged (around 41), aged (around 68) and long-lived (less than 85). To track age-related changes in TCR beta repertoire diversity, the study relied on deep sequencing normalized with unique cDNA molecular identifiers. General conclusions and limits of the study: Total diversity estimates from one million sequenced T cells were considered lower bounds and underestimates. The long-lived group showed more naive CD4+ T cells, fewer expanded clones and increased TCR diversity than the aged group, suggesting age selection. There was a strong correlation between observed TCR beta diversity and the percentage of naive T cells measured by flow cytometry. Observed TCR beta diversity per million T cells fell roughly linearly with age, and a significant reduction was already apparent by age about 43. Because donor CMV infection status was unknown, age-related changes in expanded clonotypes were potentially confounded. Bulk unsorted PBMC profiling prevented conclusive comparison of naive and antigen-experienced compartments.

The donors were some 39 Caucasian individuals from Russia, aged roughly 6 to 100 years, who were systemically healthy. Approximately 11 milliliters of peripheral blood were drawn from each donor into EDTA-treated Vacutainer tubes. Ficoll-Paque density-gradient centrifugation was used to isolate PBMCs, with at least 6.5 million per sample. Total RNA, at least 5 micrograms per sample, was extracted from PBMCs with Trizol reagent. For every donor, flow cytometry on a PBMC aliquot measured the percentage of naive CD45RAhigh/CD27high T cells. This clonotype was seen only a few times. What antigen it recognizes has not been identified. One base away there is no much larger clone; base qualities are not given. The CDR3, from cysteine to phenylalanine, totals 15 residues. Of the read, only the CDR3 DNA is kept; its 45 bases are in frame from base 1. CDR1 is given as MDHEN and CDR2 as SYDVKM, both from the germline V gene. V trim: 7 bases; J trim: 8 bases; unmatched bases: 13.

Library method: 5' RACE. Sequencing used an Illumina HiSeq 2500. A second roughly 6 to 12 cycle PCR used a sample-barcoded 5' primer and a J-beta primer mix. Each TCR beta cDNA molecule received a unique molecular identifier from a template-switch 5' adaptor carrying 12 random nucleotides. Each sample yielded at least 3 million CDR3-containing paired-end reads. First-strand cDNA was synthesized from all RNA with the Mint cDNA synthesis kit, primed by a TRBC-specific oligonucleotide. Following uracil-DNA glycosylase treatment, all cDNA underwent a first 18-cycle PCR with the universal primers M1SS and BC2_uni_R. In the source study's methods: For normalization, 1 million high-quality reads were randomly selected from each sample, with every read carrying a distinct molecular identifier. Reads with shared molecular identifiers were discarded instead of being binned into consensus sequences. MiTCR, run with a Q25 quality threshold and the strictest error-elimination algorithm, handled CDR3 identification, clonotype clustering and error correction. A nonparametric unseen species model using Euler transformation provided a lower-bound estimate of total TCR beta diversity. In-frame beta chains were kept once TCRdb had trimmed the public reads at Q25 with fastp and called clones with MiXCR. Each entry merges the rows of one CDR3 protein and shows their most common DNA and genes. The V and J calls reflect TCRdb's pipeline rather than the authors' work. Present in this sample are around 870,000 distinct CDR3 sequences, roughly 26% of which were seen just once. The ten largest clones take up around 16% of the sample.

The chain uses TRBV28 and TRBJ1-2, and TRBD1 aligns with 10 junction nucleotides. The sequence was obtained from a woman of 80 years or more in good health. The material sequenced was blood. The CDR3 protein sequence reads: CASTILPDRGKGYTF. The DNA reads as follows: TGTGCCAGCACCATATTACCGGACAGGGGGAAAGGCTACACCTTC.